This TCR beta chain was captured by sequencing in a study of a mutant IDH1 vaccine in newly diagnosed glioma. On the study more broadly: Of treated patients, approximately 62% were men and 37.5% women, averaging roughly 40 years. Those enrolled had earlier been treated with radiotherapy, temozolomide, or both, mostly both.

Repertoires were generated with immunoSEQ multiplex PCR, while TCRdb's copy carries only in-frame clones and drops some. The table includes tens of thousands of clones, 70% to 85% detected once. The CDR3 has 13 amino acids. In germline, CDR1 is LGHNA, CDR2 YNFKEQ. Trimming left V 3 bases short and J 4 bases short, with 10 bases between. Time point noted: week 11, during vaccination. A 20-mer mutant IDH1 peptide at 300 ug was injected subcutaneously with topical imiquimod. This clone has just one count. The antigen is undetermined. The receptor's source is a woman in her 50s with glioma. The genes are TRBV4-2 and TRBJ2-7, with D tentatively TRBD2 (5 bases). The material was PBMCs, obtained from a glioma patient whose treatment included an IDH1 peptide vaccine. The CDR3 DNA follows: TGTGCCAGCAGCCACTCGGGGTCATACGAGCAGTACTTC. Translating gives CASSHSGSYEQYF.